These T cell receptor beta chains were read from a single sample in a study of technical replicates of blood from a handful of donors. Assay: immunoSEQ multiplex PCR; the TCRdb copy retains only in-frame clones and omits some. The sample holds fewer than 85,000 clones, approximately 96% seen once. Material for sequencing was T cells isolated from PBMCs. Receptor source: a human donor in good health. Each CDR3 is given with its conserved first and last residue. Each record gives: clone size, J gene, V gene, D gene, CDR3 protein, CDR3 DNA. A D gene is named only where the DNA matches it firmly. Not every row has a clone size; where given, it reads once, few, many or a size class.

clone size: -; J gene: TRBJ2-1; V gene: TRBV10-1; D gene: -; CDR3 protein: CASSEFAGTYNEQFF; CDR3 DNA: TGCGCCAGCAGTGAGTTCGCGGGGACCTACAATGAGCAGTTCTTC
clone size: -; J gene: TRBJ2-1; V gene: TRBV5-8; D gene: TRBD1; CDR3 protein: CASSLGAGTGINNEQFF; CDR3 DNA: TGTGCCAGCAGCTTGGGGGCCGGGACAGGGATTAACAATGAGCAGTTCTTC
clone size: -; J gene: TRBJ1-1; V gene: TRBV5-1; D gene: TRBD1; CDR3 protein: CASSLEGAGNTEAFF; CDR3 DNA: TGCGCCAGCAGCTTGGAGGGGGCGGGGAACACTGAAGCTTTCTTT
clone size: -; J gene: TRBJ2-1; V gene: TRBV29-1; D gene: -; CDR3 protein: CSARGGPVAYNEQFF; CDR3 DNA: TGCAGCGCGAGAGGAGGGCCAGTAGCCTACAATGAGCAGTTCTTC
clone size: -; J gene: TRBJ1-1; V gene: TRBV5-5; D gene: -; CDR3 protein: CASFPRRDFTEAFF; CDR3 DNA: TGTGCCAGCTTCCCTAGACGAGACTTCACTGAAGCTTTCTTT
clone size: -; J gene: TRBJ2-5; V gene: TRBV2; D gene: -; CDR3 protein: CASSAEGLETQYF; CDR3 DNA: TGTGCCAGCAGTGCGGAGGGATTGGAGACCCAGTACTTC
clone size: -; J gene: TRBJ2-3; V gene: TRBV4-1; D gene: TRBD2; CDR3 protein: CASSQERKRGTQYF; CDR3 DNA: TGCGCCAGCAGCCAAGAACGAAAGCGGGGTACGCAGTATTTT
clone size: -; J gene: TRBJ2-3; V gene: TRBV2; D gene: TRBD1; CDR3 protein: CASSGTGTDTQYF; CDR3 DNA: TGTGCCAGCAGCGGGACAGGCACAGATACGCAGTATTTT
clone size: -; J gene: TRBJ2-3; V gene: TRBV7-3; D gene: TRBD2; CDR3 protein: CASSPRSGRRDTQYF; CDR3 DNA: TGTGCCAGCAGCCCACGTAGCGGGAGGAGGGATACGCAGTATTTT
clone size: -; J gene: TRBJ1-4; V gene: TRBV13; D gene: -; CDR3 protein: CASSYQGTNEKLFF; CDR3 DNA: TGTGCCAGCAGTTATCAGGGGACTAACGAAAAACTGTTTTTT
clone size: -; J gene: TRBJ2-5; V gene: TRBV29-1; D gene: -; CDR3 protein: CSVDGQGRGLTSETQYF; CDR3 DNA: TGCAGCGTTGATGGGCAGGGCAGGGGTTTGACCTCAGAGACCCAGTACTTC
clone size: -; J gene: TRBJ2-7; V gene: TRBV5-1; D gene: -; CDR3 protein: CASSLVTSYEQYF; CDR3 DNA: TGCGCCAGCAGCTTGGTCACTTCCTACGAGCAGTACTTC
clone size: -; J gene: TRBJ2-3; V gene: TRBV10-3; D gene: TRBD1; CDR3 protein: CAISDLAGQGIDTQYF; CDR3 DNA: TGTGCCATCAGTGATCTGGCGGGACAGGGCATAGATACGCAGTATTTT
clone size: -; J gene: TRBJ1-2; V gene: TRBV5-1; D gene: TRBD1; CDR3 protein: CASSFDREADGYTF; CDR3 DNA: TGCGCCAGCAGCTTCGACAGGGAAGCGGATGGCTACACCTTC
clone size: -; J gene: TRBJ2-7; V gene: TRBV5-6; D gene: TRBD2; CDR3 protein: CASSFGGGSYEQYF; CDR3 DNA: TGTGCCAGCAGCTTCGGGGGGGGGTCTTACGAGCAGTACTTC
clone size: -; J gene: TRBJ2-3; V gene: TRBV6-6; D gene: TRBD2; CDR3 protein: CASSLTGGSTDTQYF; CDR3 DNA: TGTGCCAGCAGTCTAACGGGGGGAAGCACAGATACGCAGTATTTT
clone size: -; J gene: TRBJ2-7; V gene: TRBV9; D gene: TRBD1; CDR3 protein: CASSAGRDRSSYEQYF; CDR3 DNA: TGTGCCAGCAGCGCCGGCCGGGACAGAAGCTCCTACGAGCAGTACTTC
clone size: -; J gene: TRBJ1-2; V gene: TRBV6-1; D gene: -; CDR3 protein: CASSENRVYGYTF; CDR3 DNA: TGTGCCAGCAGTGAAAACAGGGTCTATGGCTACACCTTC
clone size: -; J gene: TRBJ1-1; V gene: TRBV10-3; D gene: TRBD1; CDR3 protein: CAITEDRARNTEAFF; CDR3 DNA: TGTGCCATCACCGAGGACAGGGCCAGAAACACTGAAGCTTTCTTT
clone size: -; J gene: TRBJ1-5; V gene: TRBV2; D gene: -; CDR3 protein: CASSEALTDSNQPQHF; CDR3 DNA: TGTGCCAGCAGTGAAGCGCTCACAGATAGCAATCAGCCCCAGCATTTT
clone size: -; J gene: TRBJ2-3; V gene: TRBV4-2; D gene: -; CDR3 protein: CASSLLPEGSTDTQYF; CDR3 DNA: TGTGCCAGCAGCCTCCTACCGGAGGGAAGCACAGATACGCAGTATTTT
clone size: -; J gene: TRBJ2-2; V gene: TRBV4-3; D gene: TRBD1; CDR3 protein: CASSLGQGGTGELFF; CDR3 DNA: TGCGCCAGCAGCCTGGGACAGGGAGGGACCGGGGAGCTGTTTTTT
clone size: -; J gene: TRBJ2-5; V gene: TRBV5-1; D gene: -; CDR3 protein: CASSPRRVEETQYF; CDR3 DNA: TGCGCCAGCAGCCCCCGGCGGGTCGAAGAGACCCAGTACTTC
clone size: -; J gene: TRBJ1-2; V gene: TRBV14; D gene: TRBD1; CDR3 protein: CASSQFGTGLNYGYTF; CDR3 DNA: TGTGCCAGCAGCCAATTTGGGACAGGGCTCAACTATGGCTACACCTTC
clone size: -; J gene: TRBJ1-3; V gene: TRBV11-2; D gene: -; CDR3 protein: CASSLRSAGVKGNTIYF; CDR3 DNA: TGTGCCAGCAGCTTACGGTCGGCAGGGGTGAAAGGAAACACCATATATTTT
clone size: -; J gene: TRBJ2-5; V gene: TRBV10-3; D gene: -; CDR3 protein: CAISPTGHQETQYF; CDR3 DNA: TGTGCCATCAGCCCGACAGGCCACCAAGAGACCCAGTACTTC
clone size: -; J gene: TRBJ2-7; V gene: TRBV2; D gene: TRBD2; CDR3 protein: CASSELAGSYEQYF; CDR3 DNA: TGTGCCAGCAGTGAACTAGCGGGCTCCTACGAGCAGTACTTC
clone size: -; J gene: TRBJ1-2; V gene: TRBV13; D gene: TRBD1; CDR3 protein: CASSWGTGDNYGYTF; CDR3 DNA: TGTGCCAGCAGCTGGGGGACAGGGGATAACTATGGCTACACCTTC
clone size: -; J gene: TRBJ2-5; V gene: TRBV5-1; D gene: -; CDR3 protein: CASSLIGRETQYF; CDR3 DNA: TGCGCCAGCAGCTTGATAGGGAGGGAGACCCAGTACTTC
clone size: -; J gene: TRBJ1-1; V gene: TRBV6-5; D gene: TRBD1; CDR3 protein: CASRQGGTVKAFF; CDR3 DNA: TGTGCCAGCAGACAAGGGGGGACAGTCAAAGCTTTCTTT
clone size: once; J gene: TRBJ1-1; V gene: TRBV6-1; D gene: -; CDR3 protein: CVSGHVNTEAFF; CDR3 DNA: TGTGTCAGCGGACATGTGAACACTGAAGCTTTCTTT
clone size: -; J gene: TRBJ2-5; V gene: TRBV7-3; D gene: -; CDR3 protein: CASSLGGGPQETQYF; CDR3 DNA: TGTGCCAGCAGCTTGGGGGGAGGCCCTCAAGAGACCCAGTACTTC
clone size: -; J gene: TRBJ2-1; V gene: TRBV11-3; D gene: TRBD2; CDR3 protein: CASSLVRTSVYNEQFF; CDR3 DNA: TGTGCCAGCAGCTTAGTTAGGACTAGCGTCTACAATGAGCAGTTCTTC
clone size: -; J gene: TRBJ2-1; V gene: TRBV5-6; D gene: TRBD2; CDR3 protein: CASSRGLAGANEQFF; CDR3 DNA: TGTGCCAGCAGCAGGGGACTAGCGGGAGCTAATGAGCAGTTCTTC
clone size: -; J gene: TRBJ2-6; V gene: TRBV9; D gene: TRBD1; CDR3 protein: CASSVTRDREQRANVLTF; CDR3 DNA: TGTGCCAGCAGCGTTACTAGGGACAGGGAACAGCGGGCCAACGTCCTGACTTTC
clone size: -; J gene: TRBJ2-7; V gene: TRBV28; D gene: -; CDR3 protein: CASSLIPLPYEQYF; CDR3 DNA: TGTGCCAGCAGTTTAATCCCTCTACCCTACGAGCAGTACTTC
clone size: -; J gene: TRBJ2-1; V gene: TRBV9; D gene: TRBD2; CDR3 protein: CASSVGTSVNNEQFF; CDR3 DNA: TGTGCCAGCAGCGTAGGGACTAGCGTGAACAATGAGCAGTTCTTC
clone size: -; J gene: TRBJ2-2; V gene: TRBV4-1; D gene: -; CDR3 protein: CASSQVSLVPGELFF; CDR3 DNA: TGCGCCAGCAGCCAAGTATCCCTAGTTCCCGGGGAGCTGTTTTTT
clone size: -; J gene: TRBJ1-2; V gene: TRBV27; D gene: TRBD1; CDR3 protein: CASSLKGTAPGYTF; CDR3 DNA: TGTGCCAGCAGTTTAAAAGGGACAGCCCCTGGCTACACCTTC
clone size: -; J gene: TRBJ2-5; V gene: TRBV11-2; D gene: TRBD2; CDR3 protein: CASSLDRLAGETQYF; CDR3 DNA: TGTGCCAGCAGCTTAGATAGGCTAGCGGGAGAGACCCAGTACTTC
clone size: -; J gene: TRBJ1-2; V gene: TRBV20-1; D gene: -; CDR3 protein: CSAQTVDGYTF; CDR3 DNA: TGCAGTGCCCAGACAGTCGATGGCTACACCTTC
clone size: -; J gene: TRBJ1-3; V gene: TRBV5-1; D gene: -; CDR3 protein: CASSLDFGGSLGNTIYF; CDR3 DNA: TGCGCCAGCAGCTTGGATTTCGGGGGGAGCCTTGGAAACACCATATATTTT
clone size: -; J gene: TRBJ2-2; V gene: TRBV19; D gene: -; CDR3 protein: CASSTQDSVPGELFF; CDR3 DNA: TGTGCCAGTAGTACCCAGGACAGCGTCCCCGGGGAGCTGTTTTTT
clone size: -; J gene: TRBJ2-7; V gene: TRBV2; D gene: TRBD2; CDR3 protein: CASKREFYEQYF; CDR3 DNA: TGTGCCAGCAAGCGGGAGTTCTACGAGCAGTACTTC
clone size: -; J gene: TRBJ1-1; V gene: TRBV4-1; D gene: -; CDR3 protein: CASSPKGGTGLDTEAFF; CDR3 DNA: TGCGCCAGCAGCCCTAAAGGAGGGACGGGTTTAGACACTGAAGCTTTCTTT
clone size: -; J gene: TRBJ2-5; V gene: TRBV7-3; D gene: -; CDR3 protein: CASSLSGGWIETQYF; CDR3 DNA: TGTGCCAGCAGCTTATCCGGAGGGTGGATTGAGACCCAGTACTTC
clone size: -; J gene: TRBJ2-1; V gene: TRBV11-3; D gene: -; CDR3 protein: CASSLGMLRVDNEQFF; CDR3 DNA: TGTGCCAGCAGCTTAGGGATGTTGCGGGTAGACAATGAGCAGTTCTTC
clone size: -; J gene: TRBJ1-4; V gene: TRBV5-1; D gene: -; CDR3 protein: CASSLEPRGGYEKLFF; CDR3 DNA: TGCGCCAGCAGCTTGGAACCCAGGGGCGGGTATGAAAAACTGTTTTTT
clone size: -; J gene: TRBJ2-7; V gene: TRBV18; D gene: -; CDR3 protein: CASSPPPGVDEQYF; CDR3 DNA: TGTGCCAGCTCACCACCGCCAGGGGTGGACGAGCAGTACTTC
clone size: -; J gene: TRBJ2-5; V gene: TRBV29-1; D gene: TRBD1; CDR3 protein: CSVTRWTGMGETQYF; CDR3 DNA: TGCAGCGTTACGAGGTGGACAGGGATGGGAGAGACCCAGTACTTC
clone size: once; J gene: TRBJ2-1; V gene: TRBV10-3; D gene: TRBD2; CDR3 protein: CAFSSGGYNEQFF; CDR3 DNA: TGTGCCTTTTCTAGCGGGGGTTACAATGAGCAGTTCTTC
clone size: -; J gene: TRBJ2-7; V gene: TRBV19; D gene: -; CDR3 protein: CASSIERELSYEQYF; CDR3 DNA: TGTGCCAGTAGTATAGAGAGGGAACTCTCCTACGAGCAGTACTTC
clone size: -; J gene: TRBJ1-1; V gene: TRBV7-9; D gene: TRBD1; CDR3 protein: CASSTPNRGPAEAFF; CDR3 DNA: TGTGCCAGCAGCACTCCGAACAGGGGGCCGGCTGAAGCTTTCTTT
clone size: -; J gene: TRBJ2-1; V gene: TRBV5-1; D gene: TRBD2; CDR3 protein: CASSLETSGRLEQFF; CDR3 DNA: TGCGCCAGCAGCTTGGAGACTAGCGGGAGGCTTGAGCAGTTCTTC
clone size: -; J gene: TRBJ2-3; V gene: TRBV7-2; D gene: TRBD2; CDR3 protein: CASSFRLADTDTQYF; CDR3 DNA: TGTGCCAGCAGCTTCAGACTAGCGGACACAGATACGCAGTATTTT